The clone carrying this T cell receptor beta chain has more than one count but fewer than ten. Its antigen is undetermined. There are 16 residues in the CDR3. Germline V gene data show CDR1 as LNHDA and CDR2 as SQIVND (reference sequence). V was clipped by 9 bases and J by 6 bases; unmatched bases: 16. Libraries were made from TCR beta cDNA, and they carried unique molecular identifiers. T cells numbering about 0.85 to 11 million yielded cDNA molecules that totaled about 500,000. MiXCR was run by TCRdb on the PCR reads, yielding one entry per CDR3 protein. The sample holds some 690,000 distinct CDR3 sequences, roughly 27% seen once. This entry is derived from a study of post-analysis software for immune sequencing data. Across the study: Disease courses included relapsing-remitting, secondary progressive and progressive-relapsing multiple sclerosis. Whole-study results and caveats: Patients had higher frequencies than controls of about 5 TRBV segments, including TRBV5-6, TRBV5-1 and TRBV20-1. When the samples were clustered directly with F measure, those that had been prepared in the same batch showed strong co-clustering. Significantly lower normalized Chao1 diversity was seen in multiple sclerosis patients than in controls.

Input material: blood. The sequence derives from a girl aged 5 to 17 with multiple sclerosis. The chain carries TRBV19 and TRBJ1-2; TRBD1 matches 10 bases. The CDR3 loop is CASQIVPGTGVNGYTF. The CDR3 DNA reads as TGTGCCAGCCAAATTGTACCCGGGACAGGGGTTAATGGCTACACCTTC.